The sequence of this T cell receptor beta chain was determined in a study of blood T cell repertoires in COVID-19 (TCRdb year 2020). Context from the whole study: Collaborator samples came from the United States, Italy and Spain and covered acute and convalescent phases of COVID-19. The material from the prospective study consisted of cDNA or gDNA derived from T cells, B-cell-depleted T cells, or PBMCs. The dataset comprised deeply sampled blood TCRbeta repertoires from subjects exposed to, actively infected with, or recovered from COVID-19. The repertoires were released in a freely available public database meant as a resource for research on the immune response to SARS-CoV-2. The samples were drawn from two sources: the first 160 participants of the ongoing ImmuneRACE study, and over 950 subjects contributed by 6 global collaborators. Sample metadata almost always included a de-identified subject ID, COVID-19 status, age in years and sex. Where available, HLA class I and class II types were taken from metadata supplied by the sample provider and were not determined by assay-based typing.

TCRbeta CDR3 regions were amplified from genomic DNA using the immunoSEQ Assay, a bias-controlled multiplex PCR. The original methods were these. Nucleated cell counts per sample were estimated from amplification of reference gene primers within the assay. Sequence reads were collapsed and filtered to measure the absolute abundance of every unique TCRbeta CDR3 rearrangement. For each sample, productive Simpson clonality was calculated as the square root of Simpson's diversity index across productive rearrangements. This immuneACCESS table, as held by TCRdb, lists in-frame sequences with V and J called but not all clones. Of the missing ones, under half trace to an unresolved V gene in checked studies; the others have no known cause. That table furnishes V, J and clone size, whereas the DNA furnished D and trimming. The table for this sample lists about 210,000 clones; just over 85% of them were counted only once. Around 1.5% of the sample is taken by the ten largest.

Overall study results and their limits: The quantity of clinical and demographic metadata differed by source and by participant and was supplied without curation.

Based on the germline V gene (reference sequence), the CDR1 and CDR2 sequences are LNHDA and SQIVND. From cysteine to phenylalanine, the CDR3 is 14 amino acids long. CDR3 DNA only is kept here, 42 bases in frame from base 1. V has 2 bases trimmed and J has 6 bases trimmed; junction bases matching no gene number 4. As to this clone: Its antigen is still unknown. Base qualities are not at hand, and no much larger clone is one base apart.

Each collaborating institution followed its own protocols to collect whole blood in K2EDTA tubes. For TCRbeta analysis, collaborators shipped samples in one of three forms: frozen whole blood, isolated PBMCs, or DNA extracted from either of those sample types. The sequencing sample was made of peripheral blood. This clonotype was sampled from a man in his late teens or twenties with active or convalescent COVID-19. The chain is made from TRBV19 and TRBJ1-2; 9 bases in the middle match TRBD1. In nucleotide form, the sequence is TGTGCCAGTAGTATAACAGGGGGCGCGAATGGCTACACCTTC. This encodes CASSITGGANGYTF. When the CDR3 is completed using the reference TRBV19 and TRBJ1-2 genes on either side, the full variable domain is DGGITQSPKYLFRKEGQNVTLSCEQNLNHDAMYWYRQDPGQGLRLIYYSQIVNDFQKGDIAEGYSVSREKKESFPLTVTSAQKNPTAFYLCASSITGGANGYTFGSGTRLTVV.